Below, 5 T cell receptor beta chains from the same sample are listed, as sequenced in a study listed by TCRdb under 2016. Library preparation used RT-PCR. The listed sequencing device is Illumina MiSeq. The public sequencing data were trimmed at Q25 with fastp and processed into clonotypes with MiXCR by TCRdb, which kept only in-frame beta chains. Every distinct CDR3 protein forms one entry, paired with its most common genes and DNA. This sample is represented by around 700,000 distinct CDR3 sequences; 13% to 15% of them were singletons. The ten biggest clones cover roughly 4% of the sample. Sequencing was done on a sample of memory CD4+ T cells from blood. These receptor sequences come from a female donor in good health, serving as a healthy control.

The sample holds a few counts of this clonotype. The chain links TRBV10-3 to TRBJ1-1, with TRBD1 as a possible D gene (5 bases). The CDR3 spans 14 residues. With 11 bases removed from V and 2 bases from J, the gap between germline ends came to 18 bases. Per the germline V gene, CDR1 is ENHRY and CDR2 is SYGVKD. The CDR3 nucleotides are TGTGCCGCAAGACAGACAGAGTTAAACACTGAAGCTTTCTTT. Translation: CAARQTELNTEAFF.

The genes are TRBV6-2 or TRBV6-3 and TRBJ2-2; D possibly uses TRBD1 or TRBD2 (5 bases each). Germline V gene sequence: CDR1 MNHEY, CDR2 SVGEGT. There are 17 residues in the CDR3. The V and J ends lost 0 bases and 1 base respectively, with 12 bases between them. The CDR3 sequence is CASSYSPGTVNTGELFF. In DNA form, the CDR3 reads TGTGCCAGCAGTTACTCTCCCGGGACGGTGAACACCGGGGAGCTGTTTTTT.

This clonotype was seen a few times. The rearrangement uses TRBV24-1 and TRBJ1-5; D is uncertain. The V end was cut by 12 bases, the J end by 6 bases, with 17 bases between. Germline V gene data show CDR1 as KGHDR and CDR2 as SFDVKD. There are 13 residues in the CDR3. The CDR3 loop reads CAPTIIGVQPQHF. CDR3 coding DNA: TGTGCCCCAACAATCATTGGTGTTCAGCCCCAGCATTTT.

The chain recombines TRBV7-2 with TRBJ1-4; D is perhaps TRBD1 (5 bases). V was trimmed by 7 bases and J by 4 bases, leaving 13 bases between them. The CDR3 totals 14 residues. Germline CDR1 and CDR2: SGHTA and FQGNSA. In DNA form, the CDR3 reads TGTGCCAGCAAGGGGATGTCTAGTAATGAAAAACTGTTTTTT. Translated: CASKGMSSNEKLFF.

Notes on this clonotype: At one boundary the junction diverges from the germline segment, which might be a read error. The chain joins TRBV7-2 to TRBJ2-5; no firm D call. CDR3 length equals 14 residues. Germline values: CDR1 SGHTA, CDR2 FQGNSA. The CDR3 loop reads CASSLGLTQGTQYF. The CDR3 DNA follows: TGTGCCAGCAGCTTAGGTTTGACCCAAGGGACCCAGTACTTC.